This T cell receptor beta chain was profiled in a study of blood T cell repertoires in COVID-19. Patients from Seattle were sampled longitudinally, starting during active infection. In the original processing: Nucleated cell counts were estimated from reference gene primer amplification. Method: immunoSEQ multiplex PCR; TCRdb's copy keeps in-frame clones and lacks some. That table supplies the V and J calls and clone size; D and trimming were determined from the DNA. Here the sample spans 500,000 to 600,000 clones, 85% to 90% being singletons. The source is a woman aged 45-60 years with COVID-19, enrolled during active disease. Material: peripheral blood.

CDR3 amino acids: CASDWTSGGAGELFF. CDR3 sequence (DNA): TGTGCCAGCGATTGGACTAGCGGTGGGGCCGGGGAGCTGTTTTTT. The V call is TRBV2, the J call TRBJ2-2; 10 bases align to TRBD2. The germline CDR1 and CDR2 sequences are SNHLY and FYNNEI. This CDR3 contains 15 residues. V shed 8 bases, J shed 6 bases, and the junction held 9 bases outside the gene matches.